These T cell receptor beta chains were read from a single sample in a study of blood T cell repertoires in COVID-19. The table came from immunoSEQ multiplex PCR; TCRdb's copy has only in-frame clones and leaves some out. This table holds some 70,000 clones, 70% to 85% found once. The sample was peripheral blood. The receptors were gathered from a man aged 55 to 69 with acute or convalescent COVID-19. CDR3s include the opening cysteine and the closing phenylalanine or tryptophan. A D gene is named only where the DNA matches it firmly. The size entry is marked missing in some rows and otherwise reads once, few, many or a size class.

cdr3_nt cdr3_aa d_call v_call clone_size j_call
TGTGCCAGCAGTTCCACCACAGACTATGGCTACACCTTC CASSSTTDYGYTF . TRBV6-2/TRBV6-3 . TRBJ1-2
TGTGCCTGGAGCGACAGGGGCGCTCAGCCCCAGCATTTT CAWSDRGAQPQHF TRBD1 TRBV30 . TRBJ1-5
TGTGCCAGCAGCTCTCGGACAGGGGTTAGACAAGAGACCCAGTACTTC CASSSRTGVRQETQYF TRBD1 TRBV11-3 once TRBJ2-5
TGTGCCAGCAGTCGGGACAGGAAGTCACTGTCTGGTGGCTACACCTTC CASSRDRKSLSGGYTF TRBD1 TRBV27 once TRBJ1-2
TGTGCCAGCAGCAAAACAGGGATTGCTAACTATGGCTACACCTTC CASSKTGIANYGYTF . TRBV7-9 . TRBJ1-2
TGCGCCAGCAGCCAAAGGGGACAAAAACTGAACACCGGGGAGCTGTTTTTT CASSQRGQKLNTGELFF . TRBV4-3 . TRBJ2-2
TGTGCCAGCAGCCAAGATCGGACTTGGTTAATGAACACTGAAGCTTTCTTT CASSQDRTWLMNTEAFF . TRBV3-1/TRBV3-2 . TRBJ1-1
TGTGCCTGGAGTCCTCGGACAGGGGCAGGGGAGACCCAGTACTTC CAWSPRTGAGETQYF TRBD1 TRBV30 . TRBJ2-5
TGTGCCAGCAGCGTAGAGGGCAGGGGGCACACTGAAGCTTTCTTT CASSVEGRGHTEAFF TRBD1 TRBV9 . TRBJ1-1
TGTGCCAGCAGTCACGCCGGGGCAGGGGCGAACACCGGGGAGCTGTTTTTT CASSHAGAGANTGELFF . TRBV6-6 . TRBJ2-2
TGTGCCAGCAGACCAGGGACAGGGTACAGGCCCCAGCATTTT CASRPGTGYRPQHF TRBD1 TRBV27 . TRBJ1-5
TGCGCCGCTTGGGGACTTCAGTACCAAGAGACCCAGTACTTC CAAWGLQYQETQYF . TRBV10-1 . TRBJ2-5
TGTGCCAGCAGCTACGAGCGGGGCACAGATACGCAGTATTTT CASSYERGTDTQYF . TRBV7-2 . TRBJ2-3
TGTGCCAGTAGTAGCCCTCCGGGACAAAACACCGGGGAGCTGTTTTTT CASSSPPGQNTGELFF . TRBV19 . TRBJ2-2
TGTGCCAGCAGCTCTCAGACAGGGAACTATGGCTACACCTTC CASSSQTGNYGYTF TRBD1 TRBV7-6 . TRBJ1-2
TGTGCCAGCAGCGGTGGACTAGCGGGGACCCAAGAGACCCAGTACTTC CASSGGLAGTQETQYF TRBD2 TRBV9 . TRBJ2-5
TGTGCCAGCAGCTTGGAGAGGGCAGCTAATTCACCCCTCCACTTT CASSLERAANSPLHF . TRBV5-6 . TRBJ1-6
TGTGCCAGCAGCCACTGGACAGGGAACACCGGGGAGCTGTTTTTT CASSHWTGNTGELFF TRBD1 TRBV3-1/TRBV3-2 . TRBJ2-2
TGTGCCAGTATTAGGACAGGGGCCAACGTCCTGACTTTC CASIRTGANVLTF . TRBV19 . TRBJ2-6
TGTGCCAGCAGCTTGGCCGTACACCGGAACACTGAAGCTTTCTTT CASSLAVHRNTEAFF . TRBV5-4 . TRBJ1-1
TGTGCCAGCAGCTTGACGGGGAGGGGCACTGAAGCTTTCTTT CASSLTGRGTEAFF . TRBV5-4 . TRBJ1-1
TGTGCCAGCAGCCTCGACAGTAATGAAAAACTGTTTTTT CASSLDSNEKLFF . TRBV11-2 . TRBJ1-4
TGCGCCAGTAACACAGGGGGCGCCACCGGGGAGCTGTTTTTT CASNTGGATGELFF TRBD1 TRBV10-2 . TRBJ2-2
TGTGCCACCAGTGATTTGCAGCAGGTGACCCAAGAGACCCAGTACTTC CATSDLQQVTQETQYF . TRBV24-1 . TRBJ2-5
TGTGCCAGCAGCTTGGGGACAGGGATGATCGGGGAGCTGTTTTTT CASSLGTGMIGELFF TRBD1 TRBV5-5 . TRBJ2-2
TGTGCCAGCAGCGCAGCCGCGGGGGCAACTGAAGCTTTCTTT CASSAAAGATEAFF . TRBV9 once TRBJ1-1
TGCGCCAGCAGCTTGGGACAGGGGGGCACAGATACGCAGTATTTT CASSLGQGGTDTQYF TRBD1 TRBV5-1 . TRBJ2-3
TGTGCCAGCAGGGGGGGACAGGCCAATGAAAAACTGTTTTTT CASRGGQANEKLFF TRBD1 TRBV4-2 . TRBJ1-4
TGTGCCAGCAGCTCACTGGGCCGGCAGGGTGAAGAGACCCAGTACTTC CASSSLGRQGEETQYF . TRBV7-2 . TRBJ2-5
TGTGCCAGCAGTATAATTTCGGGAGGTTTGGGCCTCCGGGAGACCCAGTACTTC CASSIISGGLGLRETQYF TRBD2 TRBV6-2/TRBV6-3 . TRBJ2-5
TGTGCCAGCAGCGCATCCGGGACAGGGCCCTATGGCTACACCTTC CASSASGTGPYGYTF TRBD1 TRBV11-3 . TRBJ1-2
TGTGCCAGTACCCCCACAGTCCATCAGCCCCAGCATTTT CASTPTVHQPQHF . TRBV19 few TRBJ1-5
TGTGCCAGCAGCCTCACTTCTGGTTATTTATCAGGGAACTATGGCTACACCTTC CASSLTSGYLSGNYGYTF . TRBV7-2 . TRBJ1-2
TGTGCCAGCGTCGGGGGGGCCGGGGACACCGGGGAGCTGTTTTTT CASVGGAGDTGELFF TRBD2 TRBV25-1 once TRBJ2-2
TGCAGTGCTGGTGGGGGGGGTAATGAAAAACTGTTTTTT CSAGGGGNEKLFF . TRBV20-1 . TRBJ1-4